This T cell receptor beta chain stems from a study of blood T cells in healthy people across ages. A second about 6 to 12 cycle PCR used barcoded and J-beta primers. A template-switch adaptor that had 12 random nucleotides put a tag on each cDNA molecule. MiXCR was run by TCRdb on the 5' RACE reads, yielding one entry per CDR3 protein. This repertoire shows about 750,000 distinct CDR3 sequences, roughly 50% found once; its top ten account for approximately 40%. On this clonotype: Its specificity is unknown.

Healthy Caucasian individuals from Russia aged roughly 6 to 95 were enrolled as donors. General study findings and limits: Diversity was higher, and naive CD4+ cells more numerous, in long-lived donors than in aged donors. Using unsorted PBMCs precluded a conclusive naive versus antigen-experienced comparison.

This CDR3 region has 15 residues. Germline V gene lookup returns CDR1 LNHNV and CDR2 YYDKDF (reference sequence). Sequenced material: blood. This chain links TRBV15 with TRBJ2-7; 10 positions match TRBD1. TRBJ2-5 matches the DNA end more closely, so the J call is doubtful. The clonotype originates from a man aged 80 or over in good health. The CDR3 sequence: CATSRSGTGAKTQYF. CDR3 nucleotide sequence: TGTGCCACCAGCAGATCCGGGACAGGGGCGAAGACCCAGTACTTC.